The clone carrying this T cell receptor (beta chain) has ten or more counts. What it binds is not known. The CDR3 regions of TCR beta were amplified from RNA transcripts. RT-PCR in the first round (using the HTBI primer set) targeted the TCR CDR3. MiXCR, run by TCRdb on the multiplex PCR reads, gives a single entry per CDR3 protein. In the table there are 650,000 to 850,000 distinct CDR3 sequences, approximately 18% of which are singletons. Germline CDR1 reads SGHAT; CDR2 reads FQNNGV. There are 15 residues in the CDR3. The J segment lost 5 bases and the V segment lost 5 bases, leaving 9 bases of the junction unmatched. This sample is drawn from a study of T cells in Graves' hyperthyroidism and ophthalmopathy. On the study more broadly: Prior to any treatment, at the point of initial diagnosis, peripheral blood was collected. Whole-study findings and limits: It was a median around 6 months before onset that the model predicted ophthalmopathy. Most thyroid-expanded clonotypes above 0.001 were also found in blood.

This rearrangement joins TRBV11-2 to TRBJ2-3, with TRBD1 matching 8 bases. The sequenced sample consisted of blood. The TCR comes from a woman in her forties or fifties with Graves' hyperthyroidism that later progressed to Graves' ophthalmopathy. The CDR3 spells CASSPLQGAKDTQYF. CDR3 in DNA: TGTGCCAGCAGCCCCCTGCAGGGGGCAAAAGATACGCAGTATTTT.